The rows below give T cell receptor beta chains drawn from one sample of a study of blood T cells in healthy people across ages. TCRdb fed the 5' RACE reads into MiXCR, producing one record per CDR3 protein. The table lists about 970,000 distinct CDR3 sequences, 51% of them singletons, with about 21% in the top ten. Sequencing was carried out using blood. These receptor sequences come from a woman aged 55 to 70 in good health. CDR3s include the opening cysteine and the closing phenylalanine or tryptophan. Expanded clones get a size class; other rows say once, few or many, or leave the size out.

clone_size	v_call	j_call	cdr3_aa
few	TRBV15	TRBJ2-5	CATSREFETRSETQYF
once	TRBV28	NA	CASSANPFGEQYF
few	TRBV6-2/TRBV6-3	TRBJ2-7	CASSYTNPSYEQYF
NA	TRBV4-1	TRBJ2-7	CASSQVVAGGSTYEQYF
NA	TRBV6-2/TRBV6-3	NA	CASSGGRGWYEQYF
NA	TRBV4-1	TRBJ2-7	CASSQVPPSKWDYEQYF
NA	TRBV4-1	TRBJ1-2	CASSQVITEQEGYTF
few	TRBV2	TRBJ2-7	CASRPGTGAYEQYF
NA	TRBV5-1	TRBJ2-1	CASSSGLARIDEQFF
once	TRBV7-8	TRBJ1-1	CASSLARAANTEAFF
NA	TRBV7-2	NA	CASSPETGANEQYF
many	TRBV29-1	TRBJ2-7	CSVEGGTSNYEQYF
NA	TRBV6-5	TRBJ2-1	CASRPTGVETQFF
NA	TRBV29-1	TRBJ2-7	CSVVGVNEQYF
NA	TRBV5-1	TRBJ2-3	CASSPRTRLGMGTDTQYF
NA	TRBV6-5	TRBJ2-1	CASMEDRGTYNEQFF
few	TRBV4-1	TRBJ2-3	CASSHGTGADTQYF
NA	TRBV28	TRBJ2-6	CASSLPGLGANVLTF
NA	TRBV20-1	TRBJ2-7	CSARDTGGPTYEQYF
NA	TRBV27	TRBJ2-7	CASSPEGTGGSYEQYF
few	TRBV3-1	TRBJ1-2	CASSHTGTLNSYGYTF
NA	TRBV25-1	TRBJ2-3	CASTLEGADTQYF
NA	TRBV4-2	TRBJ2-7	CASSQTGGLGYEQYF
NA	TRBV28	TRBJ2-6	CASSRGSLSGANVLTF
NA	TRBV4-3	TRBJ2-2	CASSQEPGLYTGELFF
NA	TRBV7-8	TRBJ2-7	CASSSYHGQGVSEQYF
few	TRBV20-1	TRBJ2-1	CSARDASGIYNEQFF
few	TRBV5-1	TRBJ2-3	CASRTENQISTDTQYF
NA	TRBV6-6	TRBJ2-7	CASRTSGTGGSYEQYF
NA	TRBV6-2/TRBV6-3	TRBJ2-7	CASIKDEQYF
NA	TRBV11-2	TRBJ2-1	CASSLFWTSGRGNEQFF
NA	TRBV3-1	TRBJ2-5	CASSPRDRGGNEQYF
few	TRBV6-2/TRBV6-3	TRBJ2-7	CASKRLASSYEQYF
few	TRBV3-1	TRBJ2-7	CASSRVSGRSGSYEQYF
NA	TRBV2	TRBJ2-7	CASSEGGTAYYEQYF
NA	TRBV11-2	TRBJ2-1	CASSSTGAVEQFF
NA	TRBV7-9	TRBJ2-1	CASSLIHEQFF
few	TRBV12-3/TRBV12-4	TRBJ2-2	CASSGYRSKNTGELFF
NA	TRBV12-3/TRBV12-4	TRBJ2-2	CASSVGRPDTGELFF
NA	TRBV20-1	TRBJ2-5	CSAGRDNSVVGQQTQYF
NA	TRBV4-1	TRBJ2-2	CASSSYSGGAGGRELFF
NA	TRBV19	TRBJ2-3	CASIYGRLGTQYF
NA	TRBV20-1	TRBJ2-7	CSARDPTREGWGKEQYF
few	TRBV27	TRBJ2-1	CASNPTGGGNEQFF
NA	TRBV6-5	TRBJ2-7	CASRAAGTSSYEQYF
few	TRBV20-1	TRBJ2-7	CSARAGQGFEQYF
NA	TRBV29-1	TRBJ1-1	CSVHGPGRWNTEAFF
few	TRBV20-1	TRBJ2-7	CSARERGSSYEQYF